This TCR beta chain derives from a study of T cell responses to AZD1222 COVID-19 vaccine. CDR1 is SGHRS and CDR2 is YFSETQ in the germline V gene. The CDR3 consists of 15 residues. V shed 4 bases, J shed 0 bases, and the junction held 5 bases outside the gene matches. Method: immunoSEQ multiplex PCR; TCRdb's copy keeps in-frame clones and lacks some. The data hold 140,000 or so clones, with more than 75% observed a single time. Study results and limitations: Only a handful of AZD1222 recipients, five to seven in all, had baseline seropositivity. The study found vaccine-associated CD4 TCRs spanning spike, dominant at 160-218 and 743-854.

Comment on this clone: The antigen is not known.

The source material was peripheral blood, sampled 28 days after the second AZD1222 dose. The receptor comes from an adult who received the AZD1222 COVID-19 vaccine. V usage is TRBV5-1 and J usage is TRBJ1-1; 8 bases agree with TRBD1. In DNA form, the CDR3 reads TGCGCCAGCAGCGCCTCGACAGGGGTGAACACTGAAGCTTTCTTT. Translating it yields CASSASTGVNTEAFF.